A selection of T cell receptor beta chains follows, all from one sample in a study of T cell repertoires in cytomegalovirus infection. Via MiXCR, TCRdb re-called the reads, giving one row per CDR3 protein. This sample has around 450,000 distinct CDR3 sequences; approximately 33% occur once, and the top ten carry roughly an eighth. What was sequenced was PBMCs. The receptors derive from a human donor in good health (CMV status not recorded). Some clones in this sample may be carry-over from other donors' samples. CDR3s include the opening cysteine and the closing phenylalanine or tryptophan. The D gene is left open where the match is weak. Size values are once, few and many counts, or a class for expanded clones, and some rows have none.

D	V	size	length	J	DNA	CDR3
NA	TRBV12-3/TRBV12-4	NA	16	TRBJ1-4	TGTGCCAGCAGTGACCGAAACCAGGGTAGCAATGAAAAACTGTTTTTT	CASSDRNQGSNEKLFF
NA	TRBV7-7	many	13	TRBJ2-5	TGTGCTAGCAGCCAGGGACACCAAGAGACCCAGTACTTC	CASSQGHQETQYF
NA	TRBV6-1	few	14	TRBJ2-5	TGTGCCAGCAGCACCGGGGTAGCGATATCGACCCAGTACTTC	CASSTGVAISTQYF
NA	TRBV20-1	NA	14	TRBJ2-1	TGCAGTGCTCTTGGGCCAGGGGCGGACAATGAGCAGTTCTTC	CSALGPGADNEQFF
NA	TRBV24-1	NA	17	TRBJ2-3	TGTGCCACCAGTGAGGGCGGGGACCCCACGAATGGGGATACGCAGTATTTT	CATSEGGDPTNGDTQYF
TRBD1	TRBV5-4	few	13	TRBJ1-1	TGTGCCAGCAAAGGACAGGCGAACACTGAAGCTTTCTTT	CASKGQANTEAFF
NA	TRBV20-1	few	15	TRBJ2-4	TGCAGTGCTAGATCTGGGGGCTTAGCCAAAAACATTCAGTACTTC	CSARSGGLAKNIQYF
TRBD2	TRBV5-4	NA	15	TRBJ2-1	TGTGCCAGCAGCCTGAGAGCGGGGGACTACAATGAGCAGTTCTTC	CASSLRAGDYNEQFF
NA	TRBV7-8	many	18	TRBJ1-6	TGTGCCAGCAGCTTAGGACGGAGCGGGGTCGGAGTGGGATCACCCCTCCACTTT	CASSLGRSGVGVGSPLHF
NA	TRBV27	NA	13	TRBJ1-2	TGTGCCAGCGGGGTAGGGACCAGGGCGGGCTACACCTTC	CASGVGTRAGYTF
NA	TRBV2	few	13	TRBJ1-6	TGTGCCAGCAGGAAGGAGGGTGAATCACCCCTCCACTTT	CASRKEGESPLHF
TRBD2	TRBV7-8	many	20	TRBJ2-5	TGTGCCAGCAGCTTAATCGTGCGGACTAGCGGGGAACCGTACCAAGAGACCCAGTACTTC	CASSLIVRTSGEPYQETQYF
NA	TRBV7-2	many	14	TRBJ2-1	TGTGCCAGCAGTAGTGGCAGGTCAAGCAATGAGCAGTTCTTC	CASSSGRSSNEQFF
NA	TRBV7-8	many	15	TRBJ1-1	TGTGCCAGTATGCTAAGAGGTCGGGCCGACACTGAAGCTTTCTTT	CASMLRGRADTEAFF
NA	TRBV15	NA	14	TRBJ1-1	TGTGCCACCAGCAGAGATCGTATGAACACTGAAGCTTTCTTT	CATSRDRMNTEAFF
NA	TRBV7-9	NA	15	TRBJ2-3	TGTGCCAGCAGCCCCCGGGACCAATTCACAGATACGCAGTATTTT	CASSPRDQFTDTQYF
TRBD1	TRBV10-2	NA	14	TRBJ1-2	TGCGCCAGCTGCCTTACATCAGGGGGCTATGGCTACACCTTC	CASCLTSGGYGYTF
NA	TRBV30	few	12	TRBJ1-6	TGTGCCTGGAAAGGGTATAATTCACCCCTCCACTTT	CAWKGYNSPLHF
NA	TRBV29-1	NA	12	TRBJ1-1	TGCAGCGTTGCTCAAATGAACACTGAAGCTTTCTTT	CSVAQMNTEAFF
TRBD2	TRBV11-1	NA	15	TRBJ2-5	TGTGCCAGCAGCTTAAAGCGGGGGACCCAAGAGACCCAGTACTTC	CASSLKRGTQETQYF
NA	TRBV11-2	NA	13	TRBJ2-1	TGTGCCAGCAGCTTACGGTCCGCGGATGAGCAGTTCTTC	CASSLRSADEQFF
NA	TRBV12-3/TRBV12-4	many	10	TRBJ2-3	TGTGCCAGCAGTTTGGGGACGCAGTATTTT	CASSLGTQYF
NA	TRBV2	NA	14	TRBJ1-1	TGTGCCAGCAGTCGGGACGCCTTGAACACTGAAGCTTTCTTT	CASSRDALNTEAFF
NA	TRBV4-1	NA	15	TRBJ2-5	TGCGCCAGCAGCTTCATGACTGGCGGTCAAGAGACCCAGTACTTC	CASSFMTGGQETQYF
NA	TRBV7-2	few	15	TRBJ1-3	TGTGCCAGCAGCCAAAACCTTAGAGGTGGAAACACCATATATTTT	CASSQNLRGGNTIYF
NA	TRBV29-1	once	16	TRBJ1-1	TGCAGCGTTGATGGAAGAAGCGGAAGGGGCAACACTGAAGCTTTCTTT	CSVDGRSGRGNTEAFF
TRBD1	TRBV7-4	NA	18	TRBJ2-1	TGTGCCAGCAGCTTAAGGACAGGGGGCATCGGTTCCTACAATGAGCAGTTCTTC	CASSLRTGGIGSYNEQFF
NA	TRBV7-2	NA	15	TRBJ1-2	TGTGCCAGCAGCACCCCTCCGACAGAGAACTATGACTACACCTTC	CASSTPPTENYDYTF
NA	TRBV27	few	16	TRBJ2-2	TGTGCCAGCAGTTTATCTATCTTCCAGGGGACCGGGGAGCTGTTTTTT	CASSLSIFQGTGELFF
NA	TRBV28	few	13	TRBJ1-1	TGTGCCAGCAGTTTGGGGTCAGGTTTAGGAACTTTCTTT	CASSLGSGLGTFF
TRBD2	TRBV7-9	few	16	TRBJ2-3	TGTGCCAGCAGCGCTGGACTAGCGGGGGGGACAGATACGCAGTATTTT	CASSAGLAGGTDTQYF
NA	TRBV15	NA	12	TRBJ1-2	TGTGCCACCAGCAGAGCTAAAGGGGTGGACACCTTC	CATSRAKGVDTF
NA	TRBV6-6	NA	15	TRBJ1-1	TGTGCCAGCATCCTCGCGGGAGGTCTGAACACTGACGCTTTCTTT	CASILAGGLNTDAFF
NA	TRBV10-2	few	15	TRBJ2-3	TGCGCCAGCAGTGAAAGTACTCGGGGCACAGATACGCAGTATTTT	CASSESTRGTDTQYF
TRBD1	TRBV6-2/TRBV6-3	NA	18	TRBJ2-3	TGTGCCAGCAGTACCCGGCGGACAGGGACGACCGGCACAGATACGCAGTATTTT	CASSTRRTGTTGTDTQYF
NA	TRBV7-2	NA	14	TRBJ2-7	TGTGCCAGCAGCACACAGGGGGGGATCTACGAGCAGTACTTC	CASSTQGGIYEQYF
TRBD1	TRBV7-2	many	16	TRBJ2-2	TGTGCCAGCAGCCCCCACCCGGGACAGTCCCCCGGGGAGCTGTTTTTT	CASSPHPGQSPGELFF
NA	TRBV7-9	NA	14	TRBJ1-5	TGTGCCAGCAGCACTGACAGTTACAATCAGCCCCAGCATTTT	CASSTDSYNQPQHF
NA	TRBV27	few	14	TRBJ2-7	TGTGCCAGCAGTTTTTCGGGACGGTTCTACGAGCAGTACTTC	CASSFSGRFYEQYF
TRBD1	TRBV20-1	few	15	TRBJ1-6	TGCAGTGCTGCCCCCGGGACAGGGCCAAATTCACCCCTCCACTTT	CSAAPGTGPNSPLHF
NA	TRBV3-1	NA	13	TRBJ1-1	TGTGCCAGCAGCCATGCAGTGAACACTGAAGCTTTCTTT	CASSHAVNTEAFF
NA	TRBV19	NA	14	TRBJ1-1	TGTGCCAGTAGTATAGGGGGGGGGGACACTGAAGCTTTCTTT	CASSIGGGDTEAFF
NA	TRBV5-1	NA	13	TRBJ1-2	TGCGCCAGCAGCGACCCGGGACGTCATGGCTACACCTTC	CASSDPGRHGYTF
NA	TRBV7-3	few	15	TRBJ2-3	TGTGCCAGCAGCTTAATGGCTAGCAGCTCAGATACGCAGTATTTT	CASSLMASSSDTQYF
NA	TRBV7-2	many	15	TRBJ1-6	TGTGCCAGCAGCCACCGGGACGGTCCTAATTCACCCCTCCACTTT	CASSHRDGPNSPLHF
NA	TRBV19	few	15	TRBJ2-6	TGTGCCAGTAGTTTGACAGGTACTGGGGCCAACGTCCTGACTTTC	CASSLTGTGANVLTF
NA	TRBV4-1	NA	14	TRBJ1-5	TGCGCCAGCAGCCAAGTTCTGGGTTACCAGCCCCAGCATTTT	CASSQVLGYQPQHF
TRBD1	TRBV18	NA	19	TRBJ1-4	TGTGCCAGCTCACCATATGGGACAGCAATAGATGCAACTAATGAAAAACTGTTTTTT	CASSPYGTAIDATNEKLFF
TRBD1	TRBV6-1	many	15	TRBJ2-7	TGTGCCAGCAGGAGGGAGACAGGGGGCACCTACGAGCAGTACTTC	CASRRETGGTYEQYF
NA	TRBV7-9	NA	17	TRBJ2-1	TGTGCCAGCAGCTCTTCTGTCGGGACCCGGGTCTACAATGAGCAGTTCTTC	CASSSSVGTRVYNEQFF
NA	TRBV20-1	NA	14	TRBJ1-2	TGCAGTGCTAGAGATGGGGCAGGGTCCCAGGGCTACACCTTC	CSARDGAGSQGYTF
NA	TRBV7-2	many	17	TRBJ2-5	TGTGCCAGCAGCTTAGAAGTGGAACAGGGCTATCAAGAGACCCAGTACTTC	CASSLEVEQGYQETQYF
NA	TRBV5-5	few	14	TRBJ1-4	TGTGCCAGCAGCTGGAATAGGGGAAATGAAAAACTGTTTTTT	CASSWNRGNEKLFF
TRBD1	TRBV10-3	NA	16	TRBJ1-5	TGTGCCATCAGTGATATTCGGGACAGGGGGGGTCAGCCCCAGCATTTT	CAISDIRDRGGQPQHF
NA	TRBV7-2	many	15	TRBJ1-5	TGTGCCAGCAGCCCGGACAGTCGTAGCAATCAGCCCCAGCATTTT	CASSPDSRSNQPQHF
NA	TRBV28	NA	14	TRBJ2-7	TGTGCCAGCAGTTTATTGCTTGGCGGATACGAGCAGTACTTC	CASSLLLGGYEQYF
NA	TRBV9	NA	17	TRBJ1-3	TGTGCCAGCAGCCCATACGCCGGGATTTCGGCGTCAGACACCATATATTTT	CASSPYAGISASDTIYF
NA	TRBV12-3/TRBV12-4	NA	14	TRBJ1-5	TGTGCCATCACTCTGACGAGCGGCGGGCAGCCCCAGCATTTT	CAITLTSGGQPQHF
TRBD2	TRBV5-4	NA	17	TRBJ2-2	TGTGCCAGCAGCTTGGATAAGCGGGGGAGGAACACCGGGGAGCTGTTTTTT	CASSLDKRGRNTGELFF